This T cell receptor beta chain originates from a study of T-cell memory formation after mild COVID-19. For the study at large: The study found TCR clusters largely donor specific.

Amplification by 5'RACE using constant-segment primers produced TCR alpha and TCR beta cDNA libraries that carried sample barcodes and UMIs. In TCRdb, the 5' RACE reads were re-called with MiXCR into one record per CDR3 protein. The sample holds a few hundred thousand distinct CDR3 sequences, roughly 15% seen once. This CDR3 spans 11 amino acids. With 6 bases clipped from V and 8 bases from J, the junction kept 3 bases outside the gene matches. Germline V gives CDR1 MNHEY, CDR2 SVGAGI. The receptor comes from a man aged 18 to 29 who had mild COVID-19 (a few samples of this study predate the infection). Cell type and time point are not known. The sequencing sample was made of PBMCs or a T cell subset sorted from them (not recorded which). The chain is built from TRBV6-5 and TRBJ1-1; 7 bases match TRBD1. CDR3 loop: CASSDRAEAFF. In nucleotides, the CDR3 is TGTGCCAGCAGCGACAGGGCCGAAGCTTTCTTT.